This TCR beta chain appears in the sequencing data of a study of monozygotic twins with inflammatory bowel disease. Total RNA from whole blood was isolated with no T cell sorting. Reanalyzing the 5' RACE reads, TCRdb keeps one entry per CDR3 protein, without DNA. Recorded for this sample: more than 300,000 distinct CDR3 sequences. General study points: On the inverse Simpson index, IBD patients scored lower for TCRbeta diversity than healthy co-twins.

Regarding this clonotype: Its specificity is unknown.

Sequenced: blood. This clonotype originated in a human donor with ulcerative colitis or Crohn's disease, or a healthy co-twin of an affected twin (not recorded which).

The CDR3 loop reads CASSVEGGPLREQYF. V and J are TRBV9 and TRBJ2-7; TCRdb returns TRBD1, unconfirmable since there is no DNA. Germline CDR1 is SGDLS and CDR2 is YYNGEE. The CDR3 spans 15 residues.